The clone carrying this T cell receptor beta chain was seen once. This CDR3 is built from 13 residues. This sample stems from a study of OX40 agonist ivuxolimab in advanced cancers. As for the study in general: With a range of roughly 20 to 80, age averaged approximately 64 years, and more than 75% were male.

The data were produced by immunoSEQ multiplex PCR, yet TCRdb's version contains in-frame clones alone and is incomplete. This table has 63,000 or so clones, about 90% appearing once. The chain couples TRBV21-1 to TRBJ1-2; the DNA was not compared with TRBD1, the D call given in the table. TRBV21-1 counts as a pseudogene. The sample in question was CD4+ or CD8+ T cells sorted from blood, obtained in a trial of the OX40 agonist ivuxolimab. The TCR sequence derives from an adult with an advanced solid tumor such as melanoma, head and neck, liver or kidney cancer. The CDR3: CASSNGQGDGYTF. CDR3 DNA sequence: TGTGCCAGCAGCAACGGACAGGGAGATGGCTACACCTTC.